This T cell receptor (beta chain) was identified in a study of Ad26.COV2.S vaccination and SARS-CoV-2 variants. Turning to the study itself: By the intramuscular route, Ad26.COV2.S was given once, or twice 56 days apart.

Germline V gene data show CDR1 as MNHEY and CDR2 as SVGAGI. Trimming stripped 4 bases from V and 7 bases from J, with 8 bases between. This CDR3 contains 11 residues. Treatment noted: approximately 18 received Ad26.COV2.S at low or high dose, single or two shots; five or six received placebo; per-sample allocation not given. Specimen acquisition occurred on day 63 following the initial vaccine or placebo injection. Assay: immunoSEQ multiplex PCR; the TCRdb copy retains only in-frame clones and omits some. The sample comprises about 680,000 clones, roughly 90% of which are singletons, and approximately 1.5% rests with the top ten.

The rearrangement joins TRBV6-5 to TRBJ2-7; no firm D call. This TCR was recovered from a person aged 18-60 years who received the Ad26.COV2.S COVID-19 vaccine or a placebo. The material sequenced was peripheral blood, taken in a trial of Ad26.COV2.S vaccine versus placebo. CDR3 residues: CASSSLREQYF. In nucleotides, the CDR3 is TGTGCCAGCAGTTCCCTACGGGAGCAGTACTTC.